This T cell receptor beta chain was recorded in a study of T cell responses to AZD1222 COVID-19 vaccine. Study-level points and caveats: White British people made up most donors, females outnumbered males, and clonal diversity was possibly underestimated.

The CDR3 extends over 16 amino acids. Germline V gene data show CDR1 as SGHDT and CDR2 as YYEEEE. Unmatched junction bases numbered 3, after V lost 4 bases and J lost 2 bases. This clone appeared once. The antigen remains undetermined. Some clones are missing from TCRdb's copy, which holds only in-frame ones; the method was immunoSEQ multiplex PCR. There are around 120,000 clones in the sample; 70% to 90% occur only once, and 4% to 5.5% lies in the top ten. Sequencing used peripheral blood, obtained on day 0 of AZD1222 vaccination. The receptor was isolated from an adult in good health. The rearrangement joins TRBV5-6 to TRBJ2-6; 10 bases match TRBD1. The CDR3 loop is CASSQTGGAGANVLTF. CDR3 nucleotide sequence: TGTGCCAGCAGCCAGACAGGGGGCGCTGGGGCCAACGTCCTGACTTTC.